This T cell receptor beta chain originates from a study of blood T cell repertoires in COVID-19. Overall study: Acute-phase and convalescent COVID-19 samples originated in the United States, Italy and Spain. PBMCs, B-cell-depleted T cells, or T cells were the source of the cDNA or gDNA that made up the material.

The data were produced by immunoSEQ multiplex PCR, yet TCRdb's version contains in-frame clones alone and is incomplete. The sample yields almost 250,000 clones, more than 85% seen once. The sample holds a few counts of this clone. Losses at the gene ends were 4 bases for V and 4 bases for J; bases not matched to a gene: 19. Germline V gene sequence: CDR1 MNHEY, CDR2 SVGEGT. The CDR3 totals 20 residues. The TCR was taken from a woman between 25 and 40 years old who had recovered from COVID-19. Material for sequencing was PBMCs or T cells enriched from blood (not recorded which). This chain joins TRBV6-2 or TRBV6-3 and TRBJ2-7; TRBD2 agrees at 13 bases. In DNA form, the CDR3 reads TGTGCCAGCAGTTCACTCGGGCTGGGAGGACTAGCGGGAGCCCCATACGAGCAGTACTTC. Its translation: CASSSLGLGGLAGAPYEQYF.